This record covers a single T cell receptor beta chain. This sample was taken from a study of CD4 and CD8 cells across lung adenocarcinoma regions. In TCRdb, the PCR reads were re-called with MiXCR into one record per CDR3 protein. Of thousands of distinct CDR3 sequences in the sample, approximately 65% were seen once. Localized lung adenocarcinoma, a non-small cell lung cancer, affected the donors. CDR3 length: 15 amino acids. V lost 6 bases, J lost 1 base, and 5 bases stayed unmatched. CDR1 and CDR2 from the germline V gene are MNHNS and SASEGT. The chain has TRBV6-1 and TRBJ2-1; 8 nucleotides match TRBD2. This TCR was recovered from a female donor with lung adenocarcinoma. The CD4 and CD8 labels of this study may be unreliable. Material for sequencing was CD4+ T cells from the center of a lung tumor. The CDR3 nucleotides are TGTGCCAGCAGCCGGGGGGGATTTTCCTACAATGAGCAGTTCTTC. Protein: CASSRGGFSYNEQFF.